This TCR beta chain was found in a study of CD8+CD57+ T cells in acquired aplastic anemia. The TCR beta profiling, which covered VDJ combination and CDR3 sequence, was carried out using genomic DNA as the template. TCRdb reanalysed the reads using MiXCR and keeps one entry per CDR3 protein. The sample lists under 200,000 distinct CDR3 sequences, over 60% occurring once. Sequencing was performed on sorted CD4+, CD8+, or CD8+CD57+ T cells (not recorded which) from PBMCs. The sequence was obtained from a human donor with severe aplastic anemia or a healthy control (not recorded which).

CDR3 region: CASRVTSGPTYEQYF. The CDR3 nucleotides are TGTGCCAGCAGAGTTACTAGCGGCCCCACCTACGAGCAGTACTTC. V usage is TRBV7-2 and J usage is TRBJ2-7; 8 nucleotides align to TRBD2. The CDR3 runs 15 residues. CDR1 is SGHTA and CDR2 is FQGNSA in the germline V gene. The V and J ends lost 6 bases and 2 bases, in that order; junction bases with no gene match: 9.